This passage covers 28 T cell receptor beta chains from one sample sequenced in a study of control samples from healthy donors and cancer patients. Sequencing was performed with immunoSEQ multiplex PCR; in TCRdb, only in-frame clones are kept and a portion is missing. The repertoire has under 140,000 clones, approximately 87% of them found once; the top ten carry about 3.9%. Sequenced input: PBMCs. These receptors were taken from a woman aged 55-69 years with lung cancer.

The rearrangement links TRBV19 to TRBJ1-1; D is possibly TRBD1 (5 bases). Trimming shortened V by 3 bases and J by 4 bases, and 12 bases separated the two germline ends. The germline V gene encodes CDR1 LNHDA and CDR2 SQIVND (reference sequence). CDR3 length: 14 amino acids. CDR3: CASSIGRGSTEAFF. The CDR3 DNA is TGTGCCAGTAGTATCGGGCGGGGGAGCACTGAAGCTTTCTTT.

V usage is TRBV6-1 and J usage is TRBJ2-6, with D unresolved. Germline CDR1 is MNHNS and CDR2 is SASEGT. Trimming removed 6 bases at V and 3 bases at J, with 3 bases between. There are 12 residues in the CDR3. The CDR3 sequence: CASRVGANVLTF. CDR3 coding DNA: TGTGCCAGCAGGGTTGGGGCCAACGTCCTGACTTTC.

This clone was detected once. The CDR3 DNA reads as TGTGCCAGCAGCCCGCCCCCTGGACAGGGTAGGTATGAGCAGTTCTTC. This codes for CASSPPPGQGRYEQFF. The chain links TRBV9 to TRBJ2-1, with 8 bases matching TRBD1. Germline CDR1 is SGDLS and CDR2 is YYNGEE. This CDR3 has 16 amino acids. The ends lost 4 bases at V and 8 bases at J; junction bases unmatched: 14.

V is TRBV19 and J is TRBJ1-4, with a weak D call TRBD1 (6 bases). CDR3 length equals 14 residues. V was shortened by 5 bases and J by 4 bases, with 11 bases between the two germline ends. Germline CDR1 is LNHDA and CDR2 is SQIVND (reference sequence). The CDR3 DNA follows: TGTGCCAGTAGTCCAGGGGCGGTTAATGAAAAACTGTTTTTT. Its protein is CASSPGAVNEKLFF.

The rearrangement uses TRBV7-2 and TRBJ1-1; the match to TRBD1 covers 9 bases. There are 15 residues in the CDR3. After removal of 5 bases from V and 5 bases from J, the junction contained 9 bases not matched to a gene. CDR1 and CDR2 from the germline V gene are SGHTA and FQGNSA. CDR3 nucleotides: TGTGCCAGCAGCGTACAGGGGGCTGTAAAAACTGAAGCTTTCTTT. As protein: CASSVQGAVKTEAFF.

V and J are TRBV2 and TRBJ2-2; D is ambiguous. Trimming left V 6 bases short and J 0 bases short, with 11 bases between. The CDR3 has 15 amino acids. Germline CDR1 is SNHLY and CDR2 is FYNNEI. The CDR3 DNA reads TGTGCCAGCAGGGTCAGCCTCGCGAACACCGGGGAGCTGTTTTTT. Translation: CASRVSLANTGELFF.

DNA for the CDR3: TGTGCCAGCAGTGAACAAGGAGGGGAATTGGAGACCCAGTACTTC. This sequence encodes CASSEQGGELETQYF. This chain uses TRBV2 with TRBJ2-5; a weak D match, TRBD2 (6 bases). From germline, CDR1 is SNHLY and CDR2 FYNNEI. The ends were cut back, 2 bases at V and 5 bases at J, with 15 bases in the middle. CDR3 length: 15 amino acids.

The chain couples TRBV7-6 to TRBJ2-5; D might be TRBD2 (6 bases). There are 16 residues in the CDR3. V lost 0 bases to trimming and J lost 5 bases, with 16 bases between them. The germline V gene has CDR1 SGHVS and CDR2 FNYEAQ. The CDR3 DNA sequence: TGTGCCAGCAGCTTAGCGACTAGTGGCTCCCGCGAGACCCAGTACTTC. It specifies CASSLATSGSRETQYF.

V is TRBV5-1 and J is TRBJ2-3; a possible D gene is TRBD1 (6 bases). Germline V gene data show CDR1 as SGHRS and CDR2 as YFSETQ. Trimming cost V 5 bases and J 0 bases, with 16 bases left between them. The CDR3 is 16 residues long. The CDR3 loop reads CASSEPLDRSTDTQYF. The CDR3 DNA follows: TGCGCCAGCAGTGAGCCACTTGACAGGAGCACAGATACGCAGTATTTT.

The chain has TRBV28 and TRBJ1-2; D is possibly TRBD1 (6 bases). V dropped 3 bases and J dropped 6 bases, with 11 bases sitting between them. Germline V gives CDR1 MDHEN, CDR2 SYDVKM. This CDR3 is 13 amino acids long. The CDR3 DNA follows: TGTGCCAGCAGTTTGGGGGGGCCCGATGGCTACACCTTC. This encodes CASSLGGPDGYTF.

This chain connects TRBV19 to TRBJ2-7, with D perhaps matching TRBD1 (7 bases). V was pared by 2 bases and J by 0 bases, with 11 bases between. CDR1 LNHDA and CDR2 SQIVND come from the germline V gene (reference sequence). This CDR3 comprises 15 residues. The CDR3 here is CASSIRQGGSYEQYF. The DNA of the CDR3 is TGTGCCAGTAGTATACGGCAGGGGGGCTCCTACGAGCAGTACTTC.

This sequence joins TRBV5-1 and TRBJ1-1; 8 bases are a match to TRBD1. The ends lost 5 bases at V and 4 bases at J; junction bases unmatched: 4. Germline V CDR1 and CDR2: SGHRS, YFSETQ. The CDR3 is 13 amino acids. The CDR3: CASRTGESTEAFF. Here the CDR3 DNA reads TGCGCCAGCAGGACAGGGGAGTCCACTGAAGCTTTCTTT.

This sequence joins TRBV27 and TRBJ1-5, with D unclear. CDR1 and CDR2 from the germline V gene are MNHEY and SMNVEV (reference sequence). Trimming removed 0 bases from V and 4 bases from J, with 10 bases in between. The CDR3 loop spans 15 amino acids. The CDR3 is CASSLSDQSNQPQHF. Here the CDR3 DNA reads TGTGCCAGCAGTTTATCGGACCAATCTAATCAGCCCCAGCATTTT.

This chain connects TRBV11-3 to TRBJ1-1; a possible D gene is TRBD1 (6 bases). The CDR3 has 14 amino acids. Trimming took off 0 bases at V and 4 bases at J, with 9 bases between the two ends. From germline, CDR1 is SGHNT and CDR2 YENEEA. CDR3 coding DNA: TGTGCCAGCAGCTTAGACGGGGGCGCCACTGAAGCTTTCTTT. It specifies CASSLDGGATEAFF.

The rearrangement links TRBV6-5 to TRBJ1-6; TRBD1 aligns across 8 bases. J was trimmed by 9 bases and V by 6 bases; bases with no gene match: 10. CDR1 and CDR2 from the germline V gene are MNHEY and SVGAGI. CDR3 length equals 15 residues. The CDR3 spells CASRKTGEWVSPLHF. CDR3 bases: TGTGCCAGCAGAAAGACAGGGGAATGGGTTTCACCCCTCCACTTT.

The chain joins TRBV6-2 or TRBV6-3 to TRBJ2-7; TRBD1 aligns across 7 bases. The CDR3 has 15 amino acids. V gave up 5 bases and J gave up 1 base; unmatched junction bases: 8. Germline V gene data show CDR1 as MNHEY and CDR2 as SVGEGT. The CDR3 DNA sequence: TGTGCCAGCAGTCGATGGACAGGCTCTTCCTACGAGCAGTACTTC. This sequence encodes CASSRWTGSSYEQYF.

The V call is TRBV7-9, the J call TRBJ1-1; D remains unclear. V lost 5 bases and J lost 5, with 12 bases in between. CDR3 length equals 13 residues. Germline V lookup: CDR1 SEHNR, CDR2 FQNEAQ (reference sequence). In nucleotides, the CDR3 is TGTGCCAGCAGCCGCGGATCCAATACTGAAGCTTTCTTT. It translates to CASSRGSNTEAFF.

The chain joins TRBV12-3 or TRBV12-4 to TRBJ2-1, with 9 nucleotides matching TRBD1. The CDR3 runs to 13 residues. The junction had 5 bases not matched to a gene; V was cut back by 6 bases and J by 8 bases. CDR3 DNA sequence: TGTGCCAGCAGAGGACAGGGGCGCCATGAGCAGTTCTTC. Its translation: CASRGQGRHEQFF.

In its sample, this clone was seen a few times. The chain employs TRBV6-4 and TRBJ2-1, with D perhaps matching TRBD1 (5 bases). Per the germline V gene, CDR1 is MRHNA and CDR2 is SNTAGT. This CDR3 region has 14 residues. Trimming removed 0 bases at V and 5 bases at J, with 8 bases between. Here the CDR3 reads CASSDSGRDNEQFF. CDR3 nucleotides: TGTGCCAGCAGTGACTCGGGCAGGGACAATGAGCAGTTCTTC.

J is TRBJ1-2 and V is TRBV3-1 (or the pseudogene TRBV3-2); D is undetermined. Germline lookup yields CDR1 LGHDT and CDR2 YNNKEL (reference sequence). The CDR3 runs 12 residues. V shed 1 base and J shed 5 bases, with 5 bases lying between them. The CDR3 bases are TGTGCCAGCAGCCAAGCCGGGTATGGCTACACCTTC. Translation gives CASSQAGYGYTF.

The chain joins TRBV6-5 to TRBJ1-6; D call uncertain. In germline, CDR1 is MNHEY, CDR2 SVGAGI. Trimming took off 5 bases at V and 7 bases at J, with 12 bases between the two ends. The CDR3 length is 14 residues. CDR3 in amino acids: CASSQDGRNSPLHF. The CDR3 DNA is TGTGCCAGCAGTCAGGACGGGAGGAATTCACCCCTCCACTTT.

V gene TRBV9 combines with J gene TRBJ2-5; TRBD1 matches at 10 bases. The germline V gene has CDR1 SGDLS and CDR2 YYNGEE. With V trimmed by 2 bases and J by 2 bases, 0 bases remained unmatched. The CDR3 is 14 amino acids. The CDR3 DNA sequence: TGTGCCAGCAGCGTGGACAGGGGGCAAGAGACCCAGTACTTC. It specifies CASSVDRGQETQYF. Complete variable domain (other parts from reference TRBV9 and TRBJ2-5): DSGVTQTPKHLITATGQRVTLRCSPRSGDLSVYWYQQSLDQGLQFLIQYYNGEERAKGNILERFSAQQFPDLHSELNLSSLELGDSALYFCASSVDRGQETQYFGPGTRLLVL.

V is TRBV7-9 and J is TRBJ2-5; weak D call: TRBD1 (6 bases). The CDR3 has 14 residues. CDR1 SEHNR and CDR2 FQNEAQ come from the germline V gene (reference sequence). The V end lost 3 bases, the J end lost 1 base, and 9 bases lay between the germline ends. CDR3 sequence reads: CASSFWDTQETQYF. CDR3 nucleotide sequence: TGTGCCAGCAGCTTCTGGGACACCCAAGAGACCCAGTACTTC.

The chain employs TRBV7-3 and TRBJ2-1; 7 bases fit TRBD1. V dropped 5 bases and J dropped 5; count of bases not matched to a gene: 15. The length of the CDR3 is 17 residues. Germline assignment: CDR1 SGHTA and CDR2 FQGTGA. This CDR3 reads CASSPQPQTGFDNEQFF. The CDR3 nucleotides read TGTGCCAGCAGCCCACAACCTCAGACAGGGTTCGACAATGAGCAGTTCTTC.

This chain links TRBV9 with TRBJ1-3; 7 bases are a match to TRBD1. This CDR3 has 14 residues. The ends lost 4 bases at V and 4 bases at J; junction bases unmatched: 5. Germline loops: CDR1 SGDLS, CDR2 YYNGEE. The CDR3 DNA follows: TGTGCCAGCAGCCGGGACAGTGCGGGAAACACCATATATTTT. This codes for CASSRDSAGNTIYF.

The genes are TRBV4-2 and TRBJ2-7; no definite D call. Germline V lookup: CDR1 LGHNA, CDR2 YNFKEQ. CDR3 length: 15 residues. The V and J ends lost 1 base and 0 bases respectively, with 10 bases between them. CDR3 sequence reads: CASSQALMSSYEQYF. The CDR3, as DNA: TGTGCCAGCAGCCAAGCACTAATGAGCTCCTACGAGCAGTACTTC.

This chain joins TRBV11-3 and TRBJ1-1; TRBD1 matches 9 bases. The CDR3 length is 16 residues. V gave up 2 bases and J gave up 3 bases; unmatched junction bases: 7. Germline CDR1 and CDR2: SGHNT and YENEEA. The CDR3 DNA reads TGTGCCAGCAGCTTAACCAGGTGGGACAGGGACACTGAAGCTTTCTTT. Translating it yields CASSLTRWDRDTEAFF.

This clone was seen a single time. The same CDR3 can be traced to other DNA sequences in this sample. V gene TRBV18 combines with J gene TRBJ2-7; 10 bases map to TRBD1. Per the germline V gene, CDR1 is KGHSH and CDR2 is LQKENI. The CDR3 loop spans 14 amino acids. V lost 3 bases, J lost 2 bases, and 1 base stayed unmatched. In DNA, the CDR3 is TGTGCCAGCTCACCGGGACAGGGGCCCTACGAGCAGTACTTC. The encoded protein is CASSPGQGPYEQYF.